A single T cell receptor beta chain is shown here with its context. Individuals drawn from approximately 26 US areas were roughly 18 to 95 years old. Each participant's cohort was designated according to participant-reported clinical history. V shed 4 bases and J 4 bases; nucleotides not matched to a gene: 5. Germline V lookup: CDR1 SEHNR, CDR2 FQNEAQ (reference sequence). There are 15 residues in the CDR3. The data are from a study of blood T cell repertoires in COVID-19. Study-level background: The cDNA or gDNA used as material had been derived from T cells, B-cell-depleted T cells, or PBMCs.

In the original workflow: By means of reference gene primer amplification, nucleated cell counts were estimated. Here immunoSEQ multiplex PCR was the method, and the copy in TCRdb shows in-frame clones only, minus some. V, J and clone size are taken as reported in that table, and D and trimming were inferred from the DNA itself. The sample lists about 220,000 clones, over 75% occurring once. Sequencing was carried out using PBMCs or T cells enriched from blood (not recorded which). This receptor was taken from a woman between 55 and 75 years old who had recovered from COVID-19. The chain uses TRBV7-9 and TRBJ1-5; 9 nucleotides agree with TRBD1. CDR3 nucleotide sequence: TGTGCCAGCAGCTCGACAGGGGGTCGGAATCAGCCCCAGCATTTT. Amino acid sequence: CASSSTGGRNQPQHF.